This record covers a single T cell receptor beta chain. Some clones are missing from TCRdb's copy, which holds only in-frame ones; the method was immunoSEQ multiplex PCR. The sample lists under 400,000 clones, approximately 86% occurring once. The data stem from a study of blood T cell repertoires in COVID-19. Participants spanned ages roughly 18 to 90 years and resided in about 25 US areas. The source is a woman between 35 and 50 years old with acute COVID-19. The sample comprised PBMCs or T cells enriched from blood (not recorded which).

This CDR3 is CASSLTSTFTEAFF. The DNA of the CDR3 is TGTGCCAGCAGCTTAACCTCTACGTTCACTGAAGCTTTCTTT. The chain carries TRBV7-9 and TRBJ1-1; D not certain. The ends were cut back, 2 bases at V and 4 bases at J, with 11 bases in the middle. There are 14 residues in the CDR3. From germline, CDR1 is SEHNR and CDR2 FQNEAQ (reference sequence). Full variable domain (missing parts from reference TRBV7-9 and TRBJ1-1): DTGVSQNPRHKITKRGQNVTFRCDPISEHNRLYWYRQTLGQGPEFLTYFQNEAQLEKSRLLSDRFSAERPKGSFSTLEIQRTEQGDSAMYLCASSLTSTFTEAFFGQGTRLTVV.